The 4 T cell receptor beta chains in this list originate from one sample, sequenced in a study. One entry per CDR3 protein, called by TCRdb with MiXCR from the 5' RACE reads. Of under 45,000 distinct CDR3 sequences in the sample, approximately 28% were seen once. The source material was tumor-infiltrating memory CD4+ T cells sorted from the breast tumor. Subset meaning: memory CD4+ T cells, CD4+CD45RO+CD25-. The receptors originated from a female donor with breast cancer.

The V and J genes are TRBV20-1 and TRBJ1-5; 7 nucleotides align to TRBD1. The CDR3 runs to 16 residues. CDR1 DFQATT and CDR2 SNEGSKA come from the germline V gene (reference sequence). V was clipped by 6 bases and J by 0 bases; unmatched bases: 11. This CDR3 is CSAQDRMLDSNQPQHF. DNA of the CDR3: TGCAGTGCCCAGGACAGGATGCTTGATAGCAATCAGCCCCAGCATTTT.

This clonotype was seen repeatedly, ten times or more. The chain couples TRBV10-3 to TRBJ2-1, with 8 bases identical to TRBD2. V trimming: 6 bases; J trimming: 4 bases; junction bases outside the gene matches: 5. Per the germline V gene, CDR1 is ENHRY and CDR2 is SYGVKD. This CDR3 is built from 14 residues. The CDR3: CAIRAGERYNEQFF. In nucleotides, the CDR3 is TGTGCCATCAGAGCGGGAGAACGGTACAATGAGCAGTTCTTC.

This clonotype was observed a few times. This may be a read error: a much more frequent sequence differs by one nucleotide. The gene calls are TRBV5-1 and TRBJ2-1; 7 bases are shared with TRBD1. Per germline, CDR1 SGHRS and CDR2 YFSETQ. This CDR3 contains 15 residues. The CDR3, as DNA: TGCGCCAGCAGCTTTTCCGGGACAGACATCAATGGGCAGTTCTTC. It specifies CASSFSGTDINGQFF.

The V gene is TRBV10-3, the J gene TRBJ2-5; D unclear. Germline-derived CDR1 and CDR2 are ENHRY and SYGVKD. The V end lost 6 bases, the J end lost 4 bases, and 6 bases lay between the germline ends. There are 11 residues in the CDR3. The CDR3 spells CAISSLETQYF. In DNA form, the CDR3 reads TGTGCCATCAGCTCTCTAGAGACCCAGTACTTC.